The rows below give T cell receptor beta chains drawn from one sample of a study of T-cell reconstitution after alpha-beta-depleted transplantation in children. TCRdb itself ran the PCR reads through MiXCR, one entry per CDR3 protein. The sample consists of about 350,000 distinct CDR3 sequences, about an eighth of them appearing once. Sequencing used PBMCs, obtained from the stem cell graft. The receptor source for this set is a human donor who donated a stem cell graft to a child with Fanconi anemia. Each CDR3 is given with its conserved first and last residue. A D gene is named only where the DNA matches it firmly. Rows give clone size only sometimes, using once, few, many, or a class for an expanded clone.

>TRBJ1-1|.|TRBV3-1|.
CASSQGGGVLNTEAFF
TGTGCCAGCAGCCAAGGTGGGGGCGTTTTGAACACTGAAGCTTTCTTT
>TRBJ2-4|.|TRBV29-1|many
CSVVKAKNIQYF
TGCAGCGTTGTTAAAGCCAAAAACATTCAGTACTTC
>TRBJ2-5|.|TRBV15|few
CATRLSYAETQYF
TGTGCCACCAGACTCTCCTATGCGGAGACCCAGTACTTC
>TRBJ2-1|.|TRBV11-1|.
CASSSSGELEQFF
TGTGCCAGCAGCTCTTCAGGGGAACTTGAGCAGTTCTTC
>TRBJ2-3|TRBD1|TRBV4-2|.
CASSQARSTGGHGTQYF
TGTGCCAGCAGCCAAGCCCGGAGTACAGGGGGTCACGGTACGCAGTATTTT
>TRBJ1-1|.|TRBV7-2|.
CASSLMRSSNTEAFF
TGTGCCAGCAGCCTTATGCGGTCCTCTAACACTGAAGCTTTCTTT
>TRBJ1-1|.|TRBV15|few
CATSRDRTTEAFF
TGTGCCACCAGCAGAGATAGGACTACTGAAGCTTTCTTT
>TRBJ1-1|.|TRBV10-3|.
CAISERTPNTEAFF
TGTGCCATCAGTGAGCGGACACCGAACACTGAAGCTTTCTTT
>TRBJ1-1|.|TRBV3-1|few
CASSQPGKDTEAFF
TGTGCCAGCAGCCAACCGGGTAAGGACACTGAAGCTTTCTTT
>TRBJ1-4|.|TRBV5-1|.
CASSLFGGFATNEKLFF
TGCGCCAGCAGCTTGTTCGGGGGTTTTGCAACTAATGAAAAACTGTTTTTT
>TRBJ2-2|.|TRBV12-3/TRBV12-4|many
CASSLVQGGTGELFF
TGTGCCAGCAGTTTGGTGCAGGGAGGCACCGGGGAGCTGTTTTTT
>TRBJ2-2|.|TRBV9|.
CASSVYKARNTGELFF
TGTGCCAGCAGCGTATACAAAGCCCGAAACACCGGGGAGCTGTTTTTT
>TRBJ2-5|TRBD1|TRBV5-1|.
CASSDPQGDQETQYF
TGCGCCAGCAGCGACCCTCAGGGGGATCAGGAGACCCAGTACTTC
>TRBJ2-5|TRBD2|TRBV12-3/TRBV12-4|.
CASSPRTSGGAETQYF
TGTGCCAGCAGTCCTAGGACTAGCGGGGGTGCAGAGACCCAGTACTTC
>TRBJ1-1|.|TRBV7-9|many
CASSFPFRDTEAFF
TGTGCCAGCAGCTTCCCTTTTAGGGACACTGAAGCTTTCTTT
>TRBJ2-4|.|TRBV30|.
CACYLGNIQYF
TGTGCCTGTTACCTGGGGAACATTCAGTACTTC
>TRBJ1-1|.|TRBV7-6|once
CASSPRDGDTEAFF
TGTGCCAGCAGCCCCCGGGACGGGGACACTGAAGCTTTCTTT
>TRBJ1-4|.|TRBV6-5|many
CASSYVGAREKLFF
TGTGCCAGCAGTTACGTGGGGGCTCGTGAAAAACTGTTTTTT
>TRBJ2-3|.|TRBV28|few
CASSLDRAGGTDTQYF
TGTGCCAGCAGTCTCGACAGGGCGGGGGGCACAGATACGCAGTATTTT
>TRBJ1-1|TRBD1|TRBV5-6|few
CASSFLPRDRAGEAFF
TGTGCCAGCAGCTTTCTACCTCGGGACAGGGCGGGAGAAGCTTTCTTT
>TRBJ2-1|TRBD2|TRBV18|.
CASSPPGLAFYEQFF
TGTGCCAGCTCACCACCGGGACTAGCGTTTTATGAGCAGTTCTTC
>TRBJ1-2|.|TRBV11-2|.
CASSSNRQWYGYTF
TGTGCCAGCAGCTCCAACCGACAGTGGTATGGCTACACCTTC
>TRBJ2-7|TRBD2|TRBV5-1|.
CASSELGGSPVLKISYEQYF
TGCGCCAGCTCCGAACTGGGAGGGAGCCCGGTTCTGAAGATCTCCTACGAGCAGTACTTC
>TRBJ1-1|TRBD1|TRBV6-2/TRBV6-3|.
CASSYKPTGGTEAFF
TGTGCCAGCAGTTACAAGCCGACAGGGGGCACTGAAGCTTTCTTT
>TRBJ2-1|TRBD2|TRBV11-2|many
CASTEGASGTPEQFF
TGTGCCAGCACCGAAGGAGCTAGCGGCACTCCTGAGCAGTTCTTC
>TRBJ2-4|.|TRBV5-1|few
CASSHGDGGAKNIQYF
TGCGCCAGCAGCCACGGCGACGGTGGAGCCAAAAACATTCAGTACTTC